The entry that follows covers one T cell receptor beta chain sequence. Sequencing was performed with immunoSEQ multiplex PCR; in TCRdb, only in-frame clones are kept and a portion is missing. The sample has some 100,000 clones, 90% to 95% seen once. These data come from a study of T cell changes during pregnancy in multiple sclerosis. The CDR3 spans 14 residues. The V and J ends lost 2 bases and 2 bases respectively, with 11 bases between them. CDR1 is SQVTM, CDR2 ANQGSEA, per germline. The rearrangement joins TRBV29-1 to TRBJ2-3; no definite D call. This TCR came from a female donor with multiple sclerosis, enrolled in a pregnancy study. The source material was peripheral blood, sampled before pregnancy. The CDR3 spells CSVESPETTDTQYF. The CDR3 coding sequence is TGCAGCGTTGAAAGCCCGGAGACCACAGATACGCAGTATTTT.